This T cell receptor (beta chain) was recorded in a study of blood T cells in healthy people across ages. PCR was performed a second time for about 6 to 11 cycles using a sample-barcoded 5' primer and a J-beta primer mix. Each CDR3 protein is one row after TCRdb ran MiXCR on the 5' RACE reads. Among roughly 680,000 distinct CDR3 sequences listed, roughly half were seen once. This clonotype was counted many times. This receptor was identified in a woman older than 75 in good health. The sample consisted of blood.

The CDR3 reads CASSYWGYEQYF. The DNA of the CDR3 is TGTGCCAGCAGTTATTGGGGGTACGAGCAGTACTTC. The chain uses TRBV6-6 and TRBJ2-7; either TRBD1 or TRBD2 may fit D (5 bases each). This CDR3 is 12 amino acids long. Trimming cost V 3 bases and J 4 bases, with 7 bases left between them. Germline V gives CDR1 MNHNY, CDR2 SVGAGI (reference sequence).